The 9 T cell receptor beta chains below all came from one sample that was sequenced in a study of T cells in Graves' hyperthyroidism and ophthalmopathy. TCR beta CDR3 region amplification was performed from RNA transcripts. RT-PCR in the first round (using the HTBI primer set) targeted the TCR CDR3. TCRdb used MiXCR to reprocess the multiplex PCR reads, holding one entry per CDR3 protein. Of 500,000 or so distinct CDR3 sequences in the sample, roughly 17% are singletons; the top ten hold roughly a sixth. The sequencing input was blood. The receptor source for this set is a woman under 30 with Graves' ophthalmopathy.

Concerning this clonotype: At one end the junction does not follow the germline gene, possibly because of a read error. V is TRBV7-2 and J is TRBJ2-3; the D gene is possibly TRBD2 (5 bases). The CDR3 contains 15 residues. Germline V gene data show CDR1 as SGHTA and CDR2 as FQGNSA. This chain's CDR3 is CASSLEVTLTDTQCF. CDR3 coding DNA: TGTGCCAGCAGCTTGGAGGTGACTCTCACAGATACGCAGTGTTTT.

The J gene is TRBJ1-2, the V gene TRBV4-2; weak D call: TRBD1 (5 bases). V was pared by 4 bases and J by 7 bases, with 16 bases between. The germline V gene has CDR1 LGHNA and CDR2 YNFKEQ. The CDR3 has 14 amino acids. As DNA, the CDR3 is TGTGCCAGCAGCCCCGGTCTACCGGGACGTGGCTACACCTTC. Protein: CASSPGLPGRGYTF.

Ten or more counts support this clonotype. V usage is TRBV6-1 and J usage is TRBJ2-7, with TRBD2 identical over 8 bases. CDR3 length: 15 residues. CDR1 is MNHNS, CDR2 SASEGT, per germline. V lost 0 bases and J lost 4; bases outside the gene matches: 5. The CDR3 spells CASSEAAGGLYEQYF. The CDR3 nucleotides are TGTGCCAGCAGTGAAGCGGCGGGGGGCTTATACGAGCAGTACTTC.

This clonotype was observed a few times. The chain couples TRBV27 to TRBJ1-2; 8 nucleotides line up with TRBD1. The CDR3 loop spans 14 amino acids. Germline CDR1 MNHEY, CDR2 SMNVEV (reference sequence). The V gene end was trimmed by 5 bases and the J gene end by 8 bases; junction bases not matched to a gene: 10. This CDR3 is CASSPAGTGPGYTF. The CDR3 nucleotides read TGTGCCAGCAGTCCCGCCGGGACAGGTCCCGGCTACACCTTC.

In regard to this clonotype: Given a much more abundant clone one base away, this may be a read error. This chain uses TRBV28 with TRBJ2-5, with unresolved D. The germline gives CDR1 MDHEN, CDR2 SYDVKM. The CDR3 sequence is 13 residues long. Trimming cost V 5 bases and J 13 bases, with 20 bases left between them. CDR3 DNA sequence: TGTGCCAGCAGTCCCCCTGACCTGAGGTCCCCGTACTTC. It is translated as CASSPPDLRSPYF. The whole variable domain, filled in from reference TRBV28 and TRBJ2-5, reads DVKVTQSSRYLVKRTGEKVFLECVQDMDHENMFWYRQDPGLGLRLIYFSYDVKMKEKGDIPEGYSVSREKKERFSLILESASTNQTSMYLCASSPPDLRSPYFGPGTRLLVL.

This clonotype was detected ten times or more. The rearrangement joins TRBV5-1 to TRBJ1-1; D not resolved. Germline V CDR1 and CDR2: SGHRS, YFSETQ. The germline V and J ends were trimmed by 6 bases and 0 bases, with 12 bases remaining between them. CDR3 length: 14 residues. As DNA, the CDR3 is TGCGCCAGCACCCCAACCAGGATGAACACTGAAGCTTTCTTT. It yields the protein CASTPTRMNTEAFF.

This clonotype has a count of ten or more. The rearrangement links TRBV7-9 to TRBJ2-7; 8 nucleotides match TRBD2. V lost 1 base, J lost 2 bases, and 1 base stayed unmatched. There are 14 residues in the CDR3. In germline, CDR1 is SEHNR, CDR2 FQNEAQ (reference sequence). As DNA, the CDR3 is TGTGCCAGCAGCTTAGAAGCGGGGGCCTACGAGCAGTACTTC. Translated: CASSLEAGAYEQYF.

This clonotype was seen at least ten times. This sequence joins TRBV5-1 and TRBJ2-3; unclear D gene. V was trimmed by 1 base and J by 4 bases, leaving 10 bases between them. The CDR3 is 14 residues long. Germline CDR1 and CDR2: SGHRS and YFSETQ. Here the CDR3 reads CASSLQGTADTQYF. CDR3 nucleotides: TGCGCCAGCAGCTTGCAAGGCACGGCAGATACGCAGTATTTT. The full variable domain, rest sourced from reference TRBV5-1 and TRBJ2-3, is KAGVTQTPRYLIKTRGQQVTLSCSPISGHRSVSWYQQTPGQGLQFLFEYFSETQRNKGNFPGRFSGRQFSNSRSEMNVSTLELGDSALYLCASSLQGTADTQYFGPGTRLTVL.

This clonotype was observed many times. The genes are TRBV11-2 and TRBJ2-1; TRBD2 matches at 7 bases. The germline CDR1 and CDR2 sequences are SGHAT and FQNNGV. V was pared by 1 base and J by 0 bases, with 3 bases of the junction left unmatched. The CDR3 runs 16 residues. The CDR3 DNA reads TGTGCCAGCAGCTTAGTCCCTAGCGGCTCCTACAATGAGCAGTTCTTC. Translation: CASSLVPSGSYNEQFF.